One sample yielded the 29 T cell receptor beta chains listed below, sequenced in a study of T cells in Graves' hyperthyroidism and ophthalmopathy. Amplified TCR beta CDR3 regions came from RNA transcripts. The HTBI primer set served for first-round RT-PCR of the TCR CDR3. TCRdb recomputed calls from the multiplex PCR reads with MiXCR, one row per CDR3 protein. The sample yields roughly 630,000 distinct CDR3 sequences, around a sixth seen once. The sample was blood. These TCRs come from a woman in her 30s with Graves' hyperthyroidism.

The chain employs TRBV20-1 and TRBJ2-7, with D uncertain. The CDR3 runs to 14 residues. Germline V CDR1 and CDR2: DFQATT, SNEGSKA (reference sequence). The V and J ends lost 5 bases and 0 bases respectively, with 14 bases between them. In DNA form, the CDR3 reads TGCAGTGCTCAGGATGTGGTTAGCTCCTACGAGCAGTACTTC. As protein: CSAQDVVSSYEQYF.

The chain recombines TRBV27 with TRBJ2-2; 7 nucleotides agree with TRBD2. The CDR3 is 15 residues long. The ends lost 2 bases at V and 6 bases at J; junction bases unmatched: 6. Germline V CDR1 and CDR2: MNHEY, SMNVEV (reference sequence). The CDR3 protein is CASSLVGLGAGELFF. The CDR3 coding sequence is TGTGCCAGCAGTTTAGTTGGACTAGGAGCCGGGGAGCTGTTTTTT.

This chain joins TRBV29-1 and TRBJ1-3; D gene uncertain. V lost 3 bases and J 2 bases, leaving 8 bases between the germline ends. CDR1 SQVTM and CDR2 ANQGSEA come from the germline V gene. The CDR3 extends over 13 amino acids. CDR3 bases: TGCAGCGTTGATTCCGGGGCTGGAAACACCATATATTTT. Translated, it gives CSVDSGAGNTIYF.

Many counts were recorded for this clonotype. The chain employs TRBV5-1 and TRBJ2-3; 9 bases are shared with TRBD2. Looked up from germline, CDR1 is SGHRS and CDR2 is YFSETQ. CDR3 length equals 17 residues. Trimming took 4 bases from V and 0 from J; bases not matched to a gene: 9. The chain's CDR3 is CASSRDNSGSSTDTQYF. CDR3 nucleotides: TGCGCCAGCAGCCGCGACAATAGCGGGAGCAGCACAGATACGCAGTATTTT.

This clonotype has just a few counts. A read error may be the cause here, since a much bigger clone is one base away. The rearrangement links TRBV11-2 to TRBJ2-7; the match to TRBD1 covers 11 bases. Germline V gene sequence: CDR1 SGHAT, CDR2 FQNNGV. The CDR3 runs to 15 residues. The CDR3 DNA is TGTGCCAGCAGCCCACGGACAGGGGGCCTCTACGGGCAGTACTTC. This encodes CASSPRTGGLYGQYF.

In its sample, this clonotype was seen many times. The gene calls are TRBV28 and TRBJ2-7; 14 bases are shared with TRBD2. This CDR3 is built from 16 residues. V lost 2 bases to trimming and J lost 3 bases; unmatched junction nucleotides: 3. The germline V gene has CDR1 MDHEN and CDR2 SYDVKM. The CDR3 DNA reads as TGTGCCAGCAGTTTACCCGGGACTAGCGGGAGCTACGAGCAGTACTTC. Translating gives CASSLPGTSGSYEQYF.

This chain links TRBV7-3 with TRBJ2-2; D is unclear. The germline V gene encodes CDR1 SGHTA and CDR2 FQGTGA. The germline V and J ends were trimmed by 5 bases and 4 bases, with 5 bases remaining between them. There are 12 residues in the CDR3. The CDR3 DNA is TGTGCCAGCAGCAACTTCACCGGGGAGCTGTTTTTT. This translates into CASSNFTGELFF.

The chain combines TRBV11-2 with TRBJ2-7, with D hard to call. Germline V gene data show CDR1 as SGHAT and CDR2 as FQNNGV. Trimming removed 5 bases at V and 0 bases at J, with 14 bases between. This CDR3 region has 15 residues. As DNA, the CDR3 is TGTGCCAGCAGCCTGCGCCCGGGTGCCTCCTACGAGCAGTACTTC. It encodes CASSLRPGASYEQYF.

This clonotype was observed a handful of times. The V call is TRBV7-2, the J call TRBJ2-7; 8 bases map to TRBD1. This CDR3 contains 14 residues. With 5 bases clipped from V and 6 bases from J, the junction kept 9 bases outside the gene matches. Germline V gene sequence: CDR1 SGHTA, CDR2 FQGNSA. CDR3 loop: CASSPGQGWGEQYF. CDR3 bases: TGTGCCAGCAGCCCCGGACAGGGCTGGGGCGAGCAGTACTTC.

In nucleotides, the CDR3 is TGTGCCAGCAGCCCCCTCGAGGGAGCTTCTTACAATGAGCAGTTCTTC. It specifies CASSPLEGASYNEQFF. This chain uses TRBV2 with TRBJ2-1, with D possibly matching TRBD2 (5 bases). This CDR3 is built from 16 residues. Trimming stripped 6 bases from V and 4 bases from J, with 19 bases between. Germline values: CDR1 SNHLY, CDR2 FYNNEI.

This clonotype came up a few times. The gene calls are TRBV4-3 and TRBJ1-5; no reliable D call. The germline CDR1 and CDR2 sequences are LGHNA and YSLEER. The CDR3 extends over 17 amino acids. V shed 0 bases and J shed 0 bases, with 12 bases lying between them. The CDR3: CASSQDVAGNSNQPQHF. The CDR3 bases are TGCGCCAGCAGCCAAGATGTGGCAGGCAATAGCAATCAGCCCCAGCATTTT.

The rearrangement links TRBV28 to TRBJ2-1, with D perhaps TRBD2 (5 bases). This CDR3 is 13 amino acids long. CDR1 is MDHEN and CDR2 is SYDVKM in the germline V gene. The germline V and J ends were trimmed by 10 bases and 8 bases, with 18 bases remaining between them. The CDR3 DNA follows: TGTGCCATGAGGGCACCAGGTCGGGATGAGCAGTTCTTC. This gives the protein CAMRAPGRDEQFF. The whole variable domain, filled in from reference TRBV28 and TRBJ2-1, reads DVKVTQSSRYLVKRTGEKVFLECVQDMDHENMFWYRQDPGLGLRLIYFSYDVKMKEKGDIPEGYSVSREKKERFSLILESASTNQTSMYLCAMRAPGRDEQFFGPGTRLTVL.

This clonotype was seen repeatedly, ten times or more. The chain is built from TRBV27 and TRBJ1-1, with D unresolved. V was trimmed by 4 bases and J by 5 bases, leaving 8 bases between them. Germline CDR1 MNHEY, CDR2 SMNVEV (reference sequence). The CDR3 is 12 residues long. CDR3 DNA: TGTGCCAGCAGTTACAGAGGGACTGAAGCTTTCTTT. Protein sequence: CASSYRGTEAFF.

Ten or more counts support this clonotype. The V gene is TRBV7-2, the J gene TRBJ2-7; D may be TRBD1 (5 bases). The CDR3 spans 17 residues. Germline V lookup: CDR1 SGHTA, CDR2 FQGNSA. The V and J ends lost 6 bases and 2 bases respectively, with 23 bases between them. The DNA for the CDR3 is TGTGCCAGCAGTTCTTACGGTATAGGGGTATTGGCCTACGAGCAGTACTTC. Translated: CASSSYGIGVLAYEQYF.

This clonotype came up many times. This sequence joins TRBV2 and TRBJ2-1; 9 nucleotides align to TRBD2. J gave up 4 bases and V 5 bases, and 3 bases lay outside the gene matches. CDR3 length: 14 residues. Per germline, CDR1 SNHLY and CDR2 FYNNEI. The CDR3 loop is CASSQSGRYNEQFF. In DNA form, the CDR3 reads TGTGCCAGCAGTCAAAGCGGGAGGTACAATGAGCAGTTCTTC.

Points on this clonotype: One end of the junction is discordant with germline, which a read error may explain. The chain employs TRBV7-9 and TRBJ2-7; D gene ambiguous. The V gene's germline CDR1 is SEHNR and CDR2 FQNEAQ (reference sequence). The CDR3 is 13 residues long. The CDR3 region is CTSSLGQSYEQYF. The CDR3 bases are TGTACCAGCAGCTTGGGTCAGTCCTACGAGCAGTACTTC.

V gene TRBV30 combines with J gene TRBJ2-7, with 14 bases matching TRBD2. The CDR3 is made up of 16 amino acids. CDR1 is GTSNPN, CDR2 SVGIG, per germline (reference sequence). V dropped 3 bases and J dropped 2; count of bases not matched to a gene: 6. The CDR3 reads CAWSKGLAGGAYEQYF. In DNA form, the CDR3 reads TGTGCCTGGAGCAAAGGACTAGCGGGAGGTGCCTACGAGCAGTACTTC.

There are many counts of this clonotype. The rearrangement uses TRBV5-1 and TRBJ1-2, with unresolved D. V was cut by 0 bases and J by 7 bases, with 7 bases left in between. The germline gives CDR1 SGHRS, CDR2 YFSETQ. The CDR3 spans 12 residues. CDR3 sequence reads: CASSLEPGGYTF. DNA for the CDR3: TGCGCCAGCAGCTTGGAGCCGGGTGGCTACACCTTC.

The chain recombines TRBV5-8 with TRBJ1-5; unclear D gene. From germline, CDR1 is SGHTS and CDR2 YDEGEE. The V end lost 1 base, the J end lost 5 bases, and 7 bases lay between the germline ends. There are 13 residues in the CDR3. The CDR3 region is CASSLQRDQPQHF. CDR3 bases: TGTGCCAGCAGCTTGCAGCGGGATCAGCCCCAGCATTTT. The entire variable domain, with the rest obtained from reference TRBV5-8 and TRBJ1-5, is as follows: EAGVTQSPTHLIKTRGQQATLRCSPISGHTSVYWYQQALGLGLQFLLWYDEGEERNRGNFPPRFSGRQFPNYSSELNVNALELEDSALYLCASSLQRDQPQHFGDGTRLSIL.

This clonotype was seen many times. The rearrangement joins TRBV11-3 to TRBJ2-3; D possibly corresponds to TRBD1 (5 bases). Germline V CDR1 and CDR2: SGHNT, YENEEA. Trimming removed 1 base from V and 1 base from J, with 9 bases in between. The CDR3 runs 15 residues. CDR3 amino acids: CASSLGGGRTDTQYF. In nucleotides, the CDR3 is TGTGCCAGCAGCTTAGGGGGCGGCCGCACAGATACGCAGTATTTT.

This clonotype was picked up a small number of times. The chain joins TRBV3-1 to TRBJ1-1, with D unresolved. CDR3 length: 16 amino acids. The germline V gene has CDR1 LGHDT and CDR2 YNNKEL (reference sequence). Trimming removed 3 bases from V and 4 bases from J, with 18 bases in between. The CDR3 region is CASSQGWGWLGTEAFF. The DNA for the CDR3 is TGTGCCAGCAGCCAGGGGTGGGGATGGCTAGGCACTGAAGCTTTCTTT.

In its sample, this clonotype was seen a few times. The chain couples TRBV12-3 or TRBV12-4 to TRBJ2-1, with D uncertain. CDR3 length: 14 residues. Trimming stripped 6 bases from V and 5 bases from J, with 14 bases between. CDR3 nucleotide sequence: TGTGCCAGCAGGGCGGACGGAACCAACAATGAGCAGTTCTTC. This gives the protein CASRADGTNNEQFF.

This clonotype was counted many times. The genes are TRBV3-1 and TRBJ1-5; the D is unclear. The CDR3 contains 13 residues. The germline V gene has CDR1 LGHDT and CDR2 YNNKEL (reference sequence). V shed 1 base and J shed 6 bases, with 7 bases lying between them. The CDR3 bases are TGTGCCAGCAGCCAAGTGAAGGGTCAGCCCCAGCATTTT. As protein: CASSQVKGQPQHF.

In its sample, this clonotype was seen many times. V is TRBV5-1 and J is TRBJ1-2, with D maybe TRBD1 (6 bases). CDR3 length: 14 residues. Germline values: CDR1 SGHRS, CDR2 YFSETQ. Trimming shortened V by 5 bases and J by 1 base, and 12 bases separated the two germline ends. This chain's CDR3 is CASSEDSLNYGYTF. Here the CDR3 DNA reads TGCGCCAGCAGTGAGGACAGCCTTAACTATGGCTACACCTTC.

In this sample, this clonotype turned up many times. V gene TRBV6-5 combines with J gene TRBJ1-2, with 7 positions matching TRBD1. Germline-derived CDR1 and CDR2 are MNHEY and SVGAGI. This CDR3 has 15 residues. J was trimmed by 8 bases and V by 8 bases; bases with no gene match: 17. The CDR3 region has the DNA TGTGCCAGCGGAGTCGGAACAGGGGTTATTAGGGGCTACACCTTC. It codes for CASGVGTGVIRGYTF.

The CDR3 reads CASTPPGTEAFF. CDR3 DNA sequence: TGTGCCAGCACCCCGCCCGGCACTGAAGCTTTCTTT. The chain links TRBV9 to TRBJ1-1, with unresolved D. CDR1 and CDR2 (germline): SGDLS, YYNGEE. Trimming left V 6 bases short and J 4 bases short, with 10 bases between. CDR3 size: 12 residues. Full variable domain (rest looked up from reference TRBV9 and TRBJ1-1): DSGVTQTPKHLITATGQRVTLRCSPRSGDLSVYWYQQSLDQGLQFLIQYYNGEERAKGNILERFSAQQFPDLHSELNLSSLELGDSALYFCASTPPGTEAFFGQGTRLTVV.

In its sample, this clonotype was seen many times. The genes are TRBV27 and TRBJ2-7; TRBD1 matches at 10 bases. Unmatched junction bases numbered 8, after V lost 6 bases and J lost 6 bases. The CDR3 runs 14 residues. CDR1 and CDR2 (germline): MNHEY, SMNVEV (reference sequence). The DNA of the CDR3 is TGTGCCAGCAGCCGTAGGGGGACAGGGGCCGAGCAGTACTTC. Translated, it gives CASSRRGTGAEQYF.

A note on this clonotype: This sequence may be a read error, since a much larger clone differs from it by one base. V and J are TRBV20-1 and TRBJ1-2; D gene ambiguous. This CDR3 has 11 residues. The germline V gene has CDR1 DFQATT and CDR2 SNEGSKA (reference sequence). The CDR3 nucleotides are TGCGGTGCTAGCCGGAACTATGGCTACACCTTC. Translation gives CGASRNYGYTF.

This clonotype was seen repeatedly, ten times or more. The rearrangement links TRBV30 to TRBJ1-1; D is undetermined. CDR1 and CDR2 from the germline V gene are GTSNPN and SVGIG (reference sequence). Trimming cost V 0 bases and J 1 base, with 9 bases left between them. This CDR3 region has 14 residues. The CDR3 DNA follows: TGTGCCTGGAGTGTATCTGGGCAGAACACTGAAGCTTTCTTT. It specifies CAWSVSGQNTEAFF.